This entry features one T cell receptor (beta chain) sequence. The antigen remains unidentified. The data were taken from a study of cytomegalovirus exposure and HLA in healthy donors. After removal of 3 bases from V and 5 bases from J, the junction contained 5 bases not matched to a gene. Germline CDR1 is SGHTA and CDR2 is FQGNSA. The length of the CDR3 is 14 residues. General study points: Later, TCR association rates were found to vary by HLA locus, highest for DRB1 and lowest for HLA-C. Researchers had no immune exposure information except CMV serostatus available.

It was with 60 Vbeta and 13 Jbeta primers that the PCR ran. As handled by the study authors: A later analysis counted about 80 million unique TCR beta chains, around 10 million shared. Measured with immunoSEQ multiplex PCR; TCRdb has only the in-frame clones, and not every one. V and J calls and clone size are as listed in that table; D and trimming were resolved from the DNA. The sample has 150,000 or so clones, 80% seen once. This sequence was found in a man aged 45 to 65 in good health and CMV-seronegative. Sequencing was performed on PBMCs. J is TRBJ2-5 and V is TRBV7-2; 8 bases agree with TRBD2. The CDR3 DNA reads as TGTGCCAGCAGCTTCGGGGGGGCGGGTGAGACCCAGTACTTC. Amino acids: CASSFGGAGETQYF.